The 21 T cell receptor beta chains below come from one sample, sequenced in a study of blood T cell repertoires in COVID-19. Generated by immunoSEQ multiplex PCR, the TCRdb table keeps only in-frame clones and is missing some. The data contain roughly 220,000 clones, around 83% of them singletons. Sample: PBMCs or T cells enriched from blood (not recorded which). These receptors all come from a woman in her thirties or forties who had recovered from COVID-19.

The chain links TRBV27 to TRBJ2-7, with unresolved D. V shed 5 bases and J shed 6 bases, with 17 bases lying between them. The CDR3 covers 14 residues. CDR1 is MNHEY, CDR2 SMNVEV, per germline (reference sequence). Here the CDR3 reads CASSISGSPFEQYF. The CDR3 bases are TGTGCCAGCAGTATCTCCGGGTCCCCATTCGAGCAGTACTTC.

The CDR3 is CATRLAGTGDTQYF. As DNA, the CDR3 is TGTGCCACCCGACTAGCGGGAACGGGAGATACGCAGTATTTT. The chain employs TRBV6-5 and TRBJ2-3; 11 nucleotides align to TRBD2. CDR1 and CDR2 from the germline V gene are MNHEY and SVGAGI. V lost 10 bases to trimming and J lost 5 bases; unmatched junction nucleotides: 8. The CDR3 length is 14 residues.

This clone was found many times. This chain joins TRBV4-2 and TRBJ1-5; 9 bases line up with TRBD1. The CDR3 loop spans 16 amino acids. V lost 0 bases to trimming and J lost 3 bases; unmatched junction nucleotides: 3. Per germline, CDR1 LGHNA and CDR2 YNFKEQ. The CDR3 DNA reads as TGTGCCAGCAGCCAAGACACAGGGGGCCTCAATCAGCCCCAGCATTTT. It is translated as CASSQDTGGLNQPQHF.

J is TRBJ1-2 and V is TRBV30; no firm D call. V lost 1 base, J lost 1 base, and 7 bases lay in between. CDR1 GTSNPN and CDR2 SVGIG come from the germline V gene (reference sequence). The CDR3 is 13 amino acids. CDR3 region: CAWSADFNYGYTF. DNA for the CDR3: TGTGCCTGGAGTGCCGACTTTAACTATGGCTACACCTTC.

The chain uses TRBV3-1 (or the pseudogene TRBV3-2) and TRBJ2-5; tentatively, D is TRBD2 (5 bases). Trimming shortened V by 1 base and J by 3 bases, and 6 bases separated the two germline ends. The germline CDR1 and CDR2 sequences are LGHDT and YNNKEL (reference sequence). CDR3 size: 13 residues. Here the CDR3 reads CASSQAGKETQYF. The CDR3 DNA is TGTGCCAGCAGCCAAGCGGGGAAAGAGACCCAGTACTTC.

The V gene is TRBV10-2, the J gene TRBJ2-1; D remains unclear. V lost 3 bases, J lost 0 bases, and 9 bases lay in between. The germline CDR1 and CDR2 sequences are WSHSY and SAAADI. The CDR3 is 15 residues long. Written as DNA, the CDR3 is TGCGCCAGCAGTGACTCCCAGAACTCCTACAATGAGCAGTTCTTC. Protein sequence: CASSDSQNSYNEQFF.

The J gene is TRBJ2-4, the V gene TRBV15, with a possible D match to TRBD1 (6 bases). This CDR3 has 17 residues. Germline CDR1 reads LNHNV; CDR2 reads YYDKDF (reference sequence). Deletions cut 4 bases from V and 0 bases from J, with 16 bases between. CDR3 loop: CATSKTGIWVAKNIQYF. The CDR3 DNA is TGTGCCACCAGCAAAACAGGGATATGGGTAGCCAAAAACATTCAGTACTTC.

The rearrangement links TRBV7-9 to TRBJ2-5; 8 nucleotides line up with TRBD1. The germline V gene encodes CDR1 SEHNR and CDR2 FQNEAQ (reference sequence). The CDR3 runs 17 residues. The ends lost 4 bases at V and 1 base at J; junction bases unmatched: 11. CDR3 loop: CASSSPLRGQVQETQYF. The CDR3 bases are TGTGCCAGCAGCTCACCTCTCCGGGGACAGGTCCAAGAGACCCAGTACTTC.

The chain employs TRBV30 and TRBJ2-3; TRBD2 agrees at 11 bases. The CDR3 length is 14 residues. J was trimmed by 7 bases and V by 4 bases; bases with no gene match: 7. From germline, CDR1 is GTSNPN and CDR2 SVGIG (reference sequence). In nucleotides, the CDR3 is TGTGCCTGGAATAGCGGGAGGGCCGTATATACGCAGTATTTT. Its translation is CAWNSGRAVYTQYF.

This chain connects TRBV6-5 to TRBJ1-1; D not resolved. Per germline, CDR1 MNHEY and CDR2 SVGAGI. The ends were cut back, 9 bases at V and 3 bases at J, with 8 bases in the middle. This CDR3 has 11 residues. The CDR3 spells CASLTYTEAFF. In DNA form, the CDR3 reads TGTGCCAGTTTAACTTACACTGAAGCTTTCTTT.

This chain joins TRBV10-3 and TRBJ2-5, with 10 bases aligning to TRBD2. The CDR3 runs to 13 residues. The trim removed 7 bases at V and 5 bases at J, leaving 4 bases unmatched. Germline V gene data show CDR1 as ENHRY and CDR2 as SYGVKD. This CDR3 reads CAIMPSGSETQYF. The CDR3, as DNA: TGTGCCATCATGCCTAGCGGGAGCGAGACCCAGTACTTC.

V and J are TRBV4-2 and TRBJ2-3; 11 positions agree with TRBD2. From germline, CDR1 is LGHNA and CDR2 YNFKEQ. CDR3 length: 17 amino acids. V lost 0 bases to trimming and J lost 2 bases; unmatched junction nucleotides: 4. The CDR3 DNA reads TGTGCCAGCAGCCAAGAGCTAGCGGGAGGACCCACAGATACGCAGTATTTT. This encodes CASSQELAGGPTDTQYF.

The V and J genes are TRBV29-1 and TRBJ2-3, with a tentative D call TRBD1 (6 bases). The V gene lost 7 bases and the J gene lost 0 bases, with 20 bases spanning the gap. This CDR3 is 16 amino acids long. Looked up from germline, CDR1 is SQVTM and CDR2 is ANQGSEA. CDR3 nucleotides: TGCAGCGCTACCCTTCCTCAGGGGCCCAGCACAGATACGCAGTATTTT. The encoded protein is CSATLPQGPSTDTQYF.

V and J are TRBV5-1 and TRBJ1-5; perhaps TRBD1 as D (6 bases). This CDR3 is 15 amino acids long. CDR1 is SGHRS, CDR2 YFSETQ, per germline. The ends were cut back, 0 bases at V and 4 bases at J, with 11 bases in the middle. The CDR3 coding sequence is TGCGCCAGCAGCTTGGAGACAGGTCCTAATCAGCCCCAGCATTTT. Translating gives CASSLETGPNQPQHF.

The chain recombines TRBV24-1 with TRBJ2-1; 7 nucleotides line up with TRBD1. The CDR3 is made up of 17 amino acids. The junction had 12 bases not matched to a gene; V was cut back by 3 bases and J by 5 bases. Germline assignment: CDR1 KGHDR and CDR2 SFDVKD. Written as DNA, the CDR3 is TGTGCCACCAGTGATCGAAACGACAGGGTTTGGAACAATGAGCAGTTCTTC. It specifies CATSDRNDRVWNNEQFF.

The chain combines TRBV19 with TRBJ1-4; weak D call: TRBD1 (5 bases). The V gene lost 5 bases and the J gene lost 16 bases, with 20 bases spanning the gap. This CDR3 region has 13 residues. Germline values: CDR1 LNHDA, CDR2 SQIVND (reference sequence). CDR3 protein: CASSPWPEGRAFF. The CDR3 nucleotides are TGTGCCAGTAGTCCCTGGCCGGAGGGCAGGGCGTTTTTT. Supplemented by reference TRBV19 and TRBJ1-4, the full variable domain reads DGGITQSPKYLFRKEGQNVTLSCEQNLNHDAMYWYRQDPGQGLRLIYYSQIVNDFQKGDIAEGYSVSREKKESFPLTVTSAQKNPTAFYLCASSPWPEGRAFFGSGTQLSVL.

The chain couples TRBV5-1 to TRBJ1-5, with 7 bases lining up with TRBD1. Germline CDR1 SGHRS, CDR2 YFSETQ. The CDR3 contains 14 residues. The V segment lost 2 bases and the J segment 6 bases; nucleotides outside the gene matches: 5. Here the CDR3 DNA reads TGCGCCAGCAGCTTTTCAGGGGGTGGTCAGCCCCAGCATTTT. This encodes CASSFSGGGQPQHF.

This clone was detected only once. This rearrangement joins TRBV6-2 or TRBV6-3 to TRBJ2-1; no firm D call. Per the germline V gene, CDR1 is MNHEY and CDR2 is SVGEGT. This CDR3 comprises 15 residues. V was shortened by 1 base and J by 7 bases, with 14 bases between the two germline ends. The CDR3 DNA reads TGTGCCAGCAGTTACTTTGCGAGAGGTACAAATGAGCAGTTCTTC. Its translation is CASSYFARGTNEQFF.

The gene calls are TRBV5-1 and TRBJ1-1; no clear D. CDR1 and CDR2 (germline): SGHRS, YFSETQ. This CDR3 comprises 15 residues. Trimming removed 5 bases from V and 3 bases from J, with 17 bases in between. CDR3 DNA sequence: TGCGCCAGCAGGGGAGGATCTTCCGGGGACACTGAAGCTTTCTTT. This sequence encodes CASRGGSSGDTEAFF.

The chain combines TRBV20-1 with TRBJ2-1; the match to TRBD2 covers 9 bases. The CDR3 sequence is 17 residues long. Germline loops: CDR1 DFQATT, CDR2 SNEGSKA (reference sequence). V lost 3 bases, J lost 4 bases, and 13 bases stayed unmatched. The CDR3: CSASRAGGPFLYNEQFF. In DNA form, the CDR3 reads TGCAGTGCTAGTAGGGCGGGAGGGCCGTTTTTATACAATGAGCAGTTCTTC.

The sample holds a few counts of this clone. J is TRBJ2-7 and V is TRBV7-8; possible D gene TRBD2, 6 bases. Germline CDR1 and CDR2: SGHVS and FQNEAQ. There are 14 residues in the CDR3. V was clipped by 5 bases and J by 0 bases, with 11 bases between them. The CDR3 DNA sequence: TGTGCCAGCAGCGCGGGACGGTTCTCCTACGAGCAGTACTTC. This codes for CASSAGRFSYEQYF.